The rows below give T cell receptor beta chains drawn from one sample of a study of control samples from healthy donors and cancer patients. Generated by immunoSEQ multiplex PCR, the TCRdb table keeps only in-frame clones and is missing some. The sample lists more than 25,000 clones; approximately 94% were seen once. What was sequenced was blood. Receptors were obtained from a man aged 60 to 69 in good health. Both conserved end residues are part of each CDR3. The D gene is left open where the match is weak. Clone size, where shown, is once, few, many, or a class for clones that have expanded.

d_gene	v_gene	j_gene	abundance	CDR3aa	CDR3nt
.	TRBV5-8	TRBJ2-6	.	CASSLVSLAGANVLTF	TGTGCCAGCAGCTTGGTGTCGCTCGCTGGGGCCAACGTCCTGACTTTC
.	TRBV6-5	TRBJ1-1	.	CASSWRFGSEAFF	TGTGCCAGCAGTTGGCGCTTCGGGAGCGAGGCTTTCTTT
TRBD1	TRBV14	TRBJ1-6	.	CASSSTGGGSPLHF	TGTGCCAGCAGTTCGACAGGGGGCGGCTCACCCCTCCACTTT
TRBD1	TRBV7-2	TRBJ2-5	.	CASSPLAGGFGETQYF	TGTGCCAGCAGCCCCTTGGCAGGGGGCTTCGGGGAGACCCAGTACTTC
.	TRBV16	TRBJ1-2	.	CASSPDRYGYTF	TGTGCCAGCAGCCCCGACCGCTATGGCTACACCTTC
.	TRBV12-3/TRBV12-4	TRBJ1-2	.	CASSFGRRGYTF	TGTGCCAGCAGTTTTGGGAGACGGGGCTACACCTTC
TRBD2	TRBV7-9	TRBJ2-1	.	CASNAIPSGIKYNEQFF	TGTGCCAGCAACGCGATTCCTAGCGGGATAAAGTACAATGAGCAGTTCTTC
.	TRBV7-9	TRBJ2-2	.	CASSLGPINTGELFF	TGTGCCAGCAGCTTAGGCCCCATCAACACCGGGGAGCTGTTTTTT
TRBD1	TRBV7-2	TRBJ1-3	.	CASSLTRTGTGNTIYF	TGTGCCAGCAGCTTGACCCGGACAGGGACCGGAAACACCATATATTTT
TRBD1	TRBV13	TRBJ1-2	.	CASSLGQGLDGYTF	TGTGCCAGCAGCTTAGGACAGGGGTTAGATGGCTACACCTTC
.	TRBV7-2	TRBJ2-1	.	CASRLKGLGFNEQFF	TGTGCCAGCAGACTTAAGGGGCTCGGGTTCAATGAGCAGTTCTTC
.	TRBV6-2/TRBV6-3	TRBJ2-7	few	CASSYFGPGNEQYF	TGTGCCAGCAGTTACTTCGGTCCCGGCAACGAGCAGTACTTC
.	TRBV5-6	TRBJ1-4	.	CASSLQQALGKGLFF	TGTGCCAGCAGCTTGCAGCAGGCTCTCGGGAAGGGACTGTTTTTT
.	TRBV6-2/TRBV6-3	TRBJ2-2	once	CASSPFGGGTGELFF	TGTGCCAGCAGCCCTTTCGGGGGCGGCACCGGGGAGCTGTTTTTT
TRBD1	TRBV27	TRBJ2-7	.	CARGTGVPPYEQYF	TGTGCCAGGGGGACAGGGGTGCCCCCCTACGAGCAGTACTTC
TRBD2	TRBV19	TRBJ2-1	.	CASSTLLAGGRNEQFF	TGTGCCAGTAGTACTCTCCTAGCGGGGGGGCGCAATGAGCAGTTCTTC
TRBD1	TRBV5-6	TRBJ1-1	.	CASSVTGRGTEAFF	TGTGCCAGCAGCGTGACAGGGCGCGGCACTGAAGCTTTCTTT
.	TRBV9	TRBJ1-1	once	CASSVVTGRRDTEAFF	TGTGCCAGCAGCGTAGTAACAGGGAGGAGAGACACTGAAGCTTTCTTT
.	TRBV7-2	TRBJ1-5	.	CASSATGGGQPQHF	TGTGCCAGCAGCGCGACGGGGGGCGGACAGCCCCAGCATTTT
.	TRBV11-2	TRBJ2-1	.	CASSLGPGQFF	TGTGCCAGCAGCTTAGGACCCGGGCAGTTCTTC
TRBD2	TRBV2	TRBJ2-7	once	CASSIRTSGGTNPYF	TGTGCCAGCAGTATTCGGACTAGCGGGGGGACGAATCCGTACTTC
TRBD1	TRBV19	TRBJ1-2	.	CASSPPLGQGLDAYGYTF	TGTGCCAGTAGTCCACCCCTGGGACAGGGTTTGGACGCCTATGGCTACACCTTC
.	TRBV3-1/TRBV3-2	TRBJ2-3	.	CASRVRGGTDTQYF	TGTGCCAGCAGAGTCCGGGGAGGAACAGATACGCAGTATTTT
.	TRBV28	TRBJ2-2	.	CASSLPQPGELFF	TGTGCCAGCAGTTTACCCCAACCCGGGGAGCTGTTTTTT
.	TRBV7-8	TRBJ1-1	.	CASSFTNTEAFF	TGTGCCAGCAGCTTTACGAACACTGAAGCTTTCTTT
.	TRBV28	TRBJ1-2	once	CASRRGILYGYTF	TGTGCCAGTAGAAGGGGTATCCTCTATGGCTACACCTTC
.	TRBV18	TRBJ1-1	.	CASSPPEQLAEAFF	TGTGCCAGCTCACCACCGGAACAGCTAGCTGAAGCTTTCTTT
.	TRBV6-5	TRBJ2-5	.	CASSNGLQETQYF	TGTGCCAGCAGTAACGGGCTCCAAGAGACCCAGTACTTC
.	TRBV5-5	TRBJ1-6	.	CASSPLDRRGSPLHF	TGTGCCAGCAGCCCCCTGGACCGACGAGGTTCACCCCTCCACTTT
.	TRBV9	TRBJ2-5	.	CASSPPGETQYF	TGTGCCAGCAGCCCCCCAGGGGAGACCCAGTACTTC
.	TRBV5-1	TRBJ2-7	.	CASRQPGASYEQYF	TGCGCCAGCCGACAACCCGGGGCTTCCTACGAGCAGTACTTC
.	TRBV7-2	TRBJ1-2	.	CASSLAPLISSYGYTF	TGTGCCAGCAGCTTAGCCCCATTGATTAGCTCCTATGGCTACACCTTC
.	TRBV5-6	TRBJ1-1	.	CASSLVMNTEAFF	TGTGCCAGCAGCTTGGTGATGAACACTGAAGCTTTCTTT